The subject of this entry is one TCR beta chain. The antigen is unknown. A read error may explain this, as a much larger clone is one base away. V was clipped by 3 bases and J by 3 bases; unmatched bases: 2. Germline V gene lookup returns CDR1 MNHEY and CDR2 SMNVEV (reference sequence). This CDR3 is built from 15 residues. The data were taken from a study of shared clonotypes between healthy human individuals. Looking at the study overall: The cohort comprised a couple of women and a few men. Their ages spanned 18 to 49 years.

Libraries were prepared by immunoSEQ multiplex PCR; TCRdb keeps only in-frame clonotypes and omits some of them. The data contain some 1,100,000 clones, 75% to 85% of them singletons. The study, taken as a whole, reports: Clonotype sharing among donors was thought likely to change with sequencing depth.

This receptor was taken from a man between 18 and 29 years old in good health. Some clones in this sample may be carry-over from other donors' samples. The sample comprised memory CD4+ T cells from PBMCs. This sample's subset: CD45RA-negative fraction. This chain joins TRBV27 and TRBJ2-3; 11 bases fit TRBD1. The CDR3 DNA reads as TGTGCCAGCAGTTTCCGGGACAGGGGGACAGATACGCAGTATTTT. Its translation: CASSFRDRGTDTQYF.